Reported below is one T cell receptor beta chain. Its antigen is not identified. In TCRdb, the reads were re-called with MiXCR into one record per CDR3 protein. The table shows some 450,000 distinct CDR3 sequences, with approximately 31% occurring only once. This specimen comes from a study of T cell repertoires in cytomegalovirus infection. Study details: Both CMV infection and a matching HLA type were indicated by public TCR beta signatures. Whole-study findings and limits: Ex vivo responses were dominated by HLA-C-restricted CMV-specific TCR beta clonotypes. Cumulated frequencies of public TCR beta families served to identify carriers of CMV plus the relevant HLA.

With V trimmed by 6 bases and J by 6 bases, 10 bases remained unmatched. Germline assignment: CDR1 MDHEN and CDR2 SYDVKM. The CDR3 has 15 amino acids. V is TRBV28 and J is TRBJ1-5; 8 nucleotides line up with TRBD1. The TCR sequence derives from a human donor in good health (CMV status not recorded). Some clones in this sample may be carry-over from other donors' samples. Sequences were obtained from PBMCs. In nucleotides, the CDR3 is TGTGCCAGCAGCTCCACGGACAGGGTATTTCAGCCCCAGCATTTT. Protein sequence: CASSSTDRVFQPQHF.